This TCR beta chain was sequenced in a study of response to subunit inactivated influenza vaccine. Study observations and caveats: The authors suggested that every seasonal influenza vaccination recruits few new T cells.

This clonotype was seen only a few times. Its specificity is unknown. The CDR3 consists of 13 residues. Germline V lookup: CDR1 MNHEY, CDR2 SVGEGT. Trimming cost V 10 bases and J 2 bases, with 12 bases left between them. MiXCR was run by TCRdb on the RT-PCR reads, yielding one entry per CDR3 protein. The sample holds about 500,000 distinct CDR3 sequences, about 17% seen once. V and J are TRBV6-2 or TRBV6-3 and TRBJ1-5, with D possibly TRBD1 on 5 matching bases. The source material was CD4+ T cells sorted from PBMCs, sampled around 25 months after vaccination. The source is a man aged 45-69 years who received an inactivated influenza vaccine. CDR3 sequence reads: CATVGTGNQPQHF. As DNA, the CDR3 is TGTGCCACCGTTGGGACCGGCAATCAGCCCCAGCATTTT.